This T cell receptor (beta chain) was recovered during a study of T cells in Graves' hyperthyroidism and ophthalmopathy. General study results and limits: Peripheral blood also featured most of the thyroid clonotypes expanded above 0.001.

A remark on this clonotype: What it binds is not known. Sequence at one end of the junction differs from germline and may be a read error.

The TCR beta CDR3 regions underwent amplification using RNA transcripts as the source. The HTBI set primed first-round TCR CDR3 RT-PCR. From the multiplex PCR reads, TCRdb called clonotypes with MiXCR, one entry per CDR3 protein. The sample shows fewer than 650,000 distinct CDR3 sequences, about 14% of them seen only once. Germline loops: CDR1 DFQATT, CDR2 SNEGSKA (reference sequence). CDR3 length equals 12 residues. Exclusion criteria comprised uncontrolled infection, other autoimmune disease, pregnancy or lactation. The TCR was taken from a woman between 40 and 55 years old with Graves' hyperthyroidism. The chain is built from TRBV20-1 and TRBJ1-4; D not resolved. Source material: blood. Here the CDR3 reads CSALRGNEELFF. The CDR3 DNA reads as TGCAGTGCCCTACGAGGAAATGAAGAACTGTTTTTT.